This T cell receptor (beta chain) was retrieved from a study of control samples from healthy donors and cancer patients. The CDR3 has 14 residues. With 2 bases removed from V and 2 bases from J, the gap between germline ends came to 9 bases. Germline CDR1 reads SGHVS; CDR2 reads FNYEAQ. Method: immunoSEQ multiplex PCR; TCRdb's copy keeps in-frame clones and lacks some. The data show over 150,000 clones, more than 90% seen once. The chain couples TRBV7-6 to TRBJ2-5, with D unresolved. This sequence originates from a middle-aged woman in good health. Sequencing was carried out using blood. The CDR3 loop is CASSLKAAQETQYF. DNA of the CDR3: TGTGCCAGCAGCTTAAAGGCTGCGCAAGAGACCCAGTACTTC. Supplemented by reference TRBV7-6 and TRBJ2-5, the full variable domain reads GAGVSQSPRYKVTKRGQDVALRCDPISGHVSLYWYRQALGQGPEFLTYFNYEAQQDKSGLPNDRFSAERPEGSISTLTIQRTEQRDSAMYRCASSLKAAQETQYFGPGTRLLVL.